This record concerns one T cell receptor (beta chain) sequence. The entry originates in a study of shared clonotypes between healthy human individuals. Overall study context: The cohort comprised a couple of women and a few men. Their ages spanned 18 to 49 years.

Naive CD8 populations comprised CD45RO-negative cells positively selected for CCR7, excluding terminally differentiated effector memory CD45RA+ cells. V lost 4 bases, J lost 2 bases, and 19 bases lay in between. The CDR3 sequence is 16 residues long. Germline-derived CDR1 and CDR2 are SGHTS and YDEGEE. The table came from immunoSEQ multiplex PCR; TCRdb's copy has only in-frame clones and leaves some out. The sample consists of some 2.1 million clones, just under 95% of them appearing once. This chain uses TRBV5-8 with TRBJ2-7; no definite D call. The sequenced sample consisted of naive CD8+ T cells sorted from blood. The sequence came from a man younger than 35 in good health. Here the CDR3 reads CASSTDPVLATYEQYF. The CDR3 DNA reads as TGTGCCAGCAGCACCGACCCCGTTTTGGCCACCTACGAGCAGTACTTC.